The rows below give T cell receptor beta chains drawn from one sample of a study of cytomegalovirus exposure and HLA in healthy donors. This table comes from immunoSEQ multiplex PCR, and its TCRdb copy is limited to in-frame clones, with some not included. The sample holds approximately 120,000 clones, roughly 70% seen once. The specimen sequenced was PBMCs. Receptor source: a man between 40 and 49 years old in good health and CMV-seronegative. Both conserved end residues are part of each CDR3. D genes are given only for firm matches. Size tells how often a clone was seen (once, few, many) or the class of an expanded clone, and some rows leave it out.

TRBV5-1,TRBJ2-5,16,TRBD2,.,TGCGCCAGCAGCTCACAAAACCCGGGACTAGCTGAGACCCAGTACTTC,CASSSQNPGLAETQYF
TRBV7-2,TRBJ2-7,15,TRBD2,.,TGTGCCAGCAGCGAGCGGGGGGGCCCTCCCTACGAGCAGTACTTC,CASSERGGPPYEQYF
TRBV14,TRBJ2-7,15,TRBD1,few,TGTGCCAGCAGCCAGACCGGGACAGGGATCTACGAGCAGTACTTC,CASSQTGTGIYEQYF
TRBV6-1,TRBJ2-7,13,.,.,TGTGCCAGCAGTGAAATGACGGGGAACGGGCAGTACTTC,CASSEMTGNGQYF
TRBV7-2,TRBJ1-2,15,TRBD1,.,TGTGCCAGCAGCTTTCGGACAGGGGGCTTCTATGGCTACACCTTC,CASSFRTGGFYGYTF
TRBV4-2,TRBJ1-1,14,.,few,TGTGCCAGCAGCCAAGAGGGGGGGCAAAGAAGAGCTTTCTTT,CASSQEGGQRRAFF
TRBV25-1,TRBJ2-6,16,.,.,TGTGCCAGCACCAAACAGGGATTTGCTGGGGCCAACGTCCTGACTTTC,CASTKQGFAGANVLTF
TRBV29-1,TRBJ2-5,14,.,few,TGCAGCGTTGAAGGGGATCGGGGTAGGGAGACCCAGTACTTC,CSVEGDRGRETQYF
TRBV2,TRBJ2-7,15,.,.,TGTGCCAGCAGTGAGGAGGTGCCTGCGTCCTACGAGCAGTACTTC,CASSEEVPASYEQYF
TRBV19,TRBJ2-2,14,.,.,TGTGCCAGTAGTTTCCAGCAGGGCACCGGGGAGCTGTTTTTT,CASSFQQGTGELFF
TRBV6-4,TRBJ1-1,17,TRBD1,few,TGTGCCAGCAGTGACTCTCCATGGGACAGGGCCTACACTGAAGCTTTCTTT,CASSDSPWDRAYTEAFF
TRBV6-5,TRBJ2-2,15,TRBD1,once,TGTGCCAGCAGACCCGGGACAGCGAACACCGGGGAGCTGTTTTTT,CASRPGTANTGELFF
TRBV29-1,TRBJ2-7,13,TRBD2,.,TGCAGCGTTTCGGGCGGGAGCTCCTACGAGCAGTACTTC,CSVSGGSSYEQYF
TRBV19,TRBJ1-5,14,TRBD1,.,TGTGCCAGTAATTACAGGGGAGATAATCAGCCCCAGCATTTT,CASNYRGDNQPQHF
TRBV7-6,TRBJ2-3,16,TRBD2,.,TGTGCCAGCAGCCCTAAGCGGGGGGCTGGATCTGATACGCAGTATTTT,CASSPKRGAGSDTQYF
TRBV2,TRBJ2-7,11,.,.,TGTGCCAGCAGAGAGACAAACGAGCAGTACTTC,CASRETNEQYF
TRBV25-1,TRBJ1-2,16,TRBD1,.,TGTGCCAGCAGTGAGTCCCGGGACAGGGGACGGTATGGCTACACCTTC,CASSESRDRGRYGYTF
TRBV25-1,TRBJ2-1,14,.,.,TGTGCCAGCAGTGAGCACTACTTCCCCAATGAGCAGTTCTTC,CASSEHYFPNEQFF
TRBV7-9,TRBJ2-3,13,.,.,TGTGCCAGCAGCCCAGAGGGGGGGACTACGCAGTATTTT,CASSPEGGTTQYF
TRBV6-1,TRBJ2-7,13,.,few,TGTGCCAGCAGCCGAAGCCGGGGCTACGAGCAGTACTTC,CASSRSRGYEQYF
TRBV4-2,TRBJ2-7,16,TRBD2,.,TGTGCCAGCAGCCAGGGAGGACTAGCGAGATCCTACGAGCAGTACTTC,CASSQGGLARSYEQYF
TRBV9,TRBJ1-5,14,TRBD1,few,TGTGCCAGCAGCTCAGACAGGGGCAATCAGCCCCAGCATTTT,CASSSDRGNQPQHF
TRBV28,TRBJ2-3,15,.,.,TGTGCCAGCAGTTTACCCGGGGGTGGCACAGATACGCAGTATTTT,CASSLPGGGTDTQYF
TRBV30,TRBJ2-3,14,.,.,TGTGCCTGGAGTCCAATAGGGGGTACAGATACGCAGTATTTT,CAWSPIGGTDTQYF
TRBV9,TRBJ1-4,12,.,.,TGTGCCAGCAGCGTAGATGACAGAGTACTGTTTTTT,CASSVDDRVLFF
TRBV19,TRBJ1-3,18,TRBD1,few,TGTGCCAGTAGTATTCGTCCCCGGACAGGAGGCCAAGGTAGCACCATATATTTT,CASSIRPRTGGQGSTIYF
TRBV6-5,TRBJ2-7,14,.,once,TGTGCCAGCAGTTACTCTTGGACACGCTACGAGCAGTACTTC,CASSYSWTRYEQYF
TRBV5-1,TRBJ2-5,16,TRBD2,once,TGCGCCAGCAGCCCTGGACTAGCGGGGGGGCGCGAGACCCAGTACTTC,CASSPGLAGGRETQYF
TRBV4-3,TRBJ2-5,16,TRBD2,.,TGCGCCAGCAGCCAAGACGGTACTAGCGTTAAAGAGACCCAGTACTTC,CASSQDGTSVKETQYF
TRBV9,TRBJ2-7,14,.,.,TGTGCCAGCAGCGTGGGGGGAACAGCTCGGGAGCAGTACTTC,CASSVGGTAREQYF
TRBV28,TRBJ1-2,16,.,once,TGTGCCAGCAGTTTGGGGGGACGGATCCTTAACTATGGCTACACCTTC,CASSLGGRILNYGYTF
TRBV30,TRBJ2-2,16,.,.,TGTGCCTGGAACGGGCCCCGCGAGGGAAACACCGGGGAGCTGTTTTTT,CAWNGPREGNTGELFF
TRBV6-4,TRBJ1-1,12,.,once,TGTGCCAGCAGCAACGGGACACAGAAAATGCCCTTT,CASSNGTQKMPF
TRBV7-9,TRBJ2-2,18,TRBD2,.,TGTGCCAGCAGCTCTCCGACTAGCGGGGGGCTAAACACCGGGGAGCTGTTTTTT,CASSSPTSGGLNTGELFF
TRBV25-1,TRBJ1-1,12,.,.,TGTGCCAGCTATGGGGGAGGGCGTGAAGCTTTCTTT,CASYGGGREAFF
TRBV9,TRBJ2-5,16,TRBD1,few,TGTGCCAGCAGCGAACAGGGACAGGGGGCTTTGGAGACCCAGTACTTC,CASSEQGQGALETQYF
TRBV13,TRBJ2-3,15,TRBD1,.,TGTGCCAGCAGCTTGAGGACAGGGACCACAGATACGCAGTATTTT,CASSLRTGTTDTQYF
TRBV4-3,TRBJ1-2,17,TRBD1,.,TGCGCCAGCAGCCAAGATGGAGGGGGCGCGGGCAACTATGGCTACACCTTC,CASSQDGGGAGNYGYTF
TRBV6-5,TRBJ2-1,15,TRBD1,.,TGTGCCAGCAGTTACCGGGACAGGGGTTCCTATGAGCAGTTCTTC,CASSYRDRGSYEQFF
TRBV10-2,TRBJ1-1,13,.,few,TGCGCCAGCGTTGGGGGGGGGAACACTGAAGCTTTCTTT,CASVGGGNTEAFF
TRBV9,TRBJ1-6,14,.,.,TGTGCCAGCAGCGTAGATGGTGGCAATTCACCCCTCCACTTT,CASSVDGGNSPLHF
TRBV2,TRBJ1-2,13,.,few,TGTGCCAGCGGACCCAGGGCTTTCTATGGCTACACCTTC,CASGPRAFYGYTF
TRBV5-1,TRBJ2-1,14,.,.,TGCGCCAGCAGCCCGGCGGAGGGAGGCAATGAGCAGTTCTTC,CASSPAEGGNEQFF
TRBV6-5,TRBJ1-5,14,TRBD1,.,TGTGCCAGCAGATTTTCAGGGGGTACTCAGCCCCAGCATTTT,CASRFSGGTQPQHF
TRBV25-1,TRBJ2-7,11,.,.,TGTGCCAGCACGACAGGCCACGAGCAGTACTTC,CASTTGHEQYF
TRBV6-5,TRBJ2-5,16,TRBD1,.,TGTGCCAGCAGTTACAACGACAGGGGGCGTAGGGAGACCCAGTACTTC,CASSYNDRGRRETQYF
TRBV7-2,TRBJ2-2,15,.,.,TGTGCCAGCAGGGCGGGACCGAGATCCGGCGGGGAGCTGTTTTTT,CASRAGPRSGGELFF
TRBV5-4,TRBJ2-3,16,TRBD2,.,TGTGCCAGCAGCTTGCCTAGCGGGGGGGCTTTAGATACGCAGTATTTT,CASSLPSGGALDTQYF